This T cell receptor beta chain was identified in a study of blood T cell repertoires in COVID-19. Study-level information: Sources were T cells, B-cell-depleted T cells, or PBMCs; the material itself was cDNA or gDNA.

In the original processing: For nucleated cells, counts were estimated from reference gene primer amplification. Data came from immunoSEQ multiplex PCR; TCRdb stores just in-frame clones and leaves some out. The DNA gave D and trimming, while V, J and clone size come from that table. The sample lists 200,000 to 300,000 clones; 75% to 85% were seen once. Germline V lookup: CDR1 SGHRS, CDR2 YFSETQ. With 0 bases clipped from V and 12 bases from J, the junction kept 5 bases outside the gene matches. The CDR3 consists of 14 residues. This clone was detected only once. The sequenced sample was peripheral blood. V usage is TRBV5-1 and J usage is TRBJ2-5; 13 positions match TRBD2. The receptor comes from a man aged 40-50 years who had recovered from COVID-19. The CDR3 DNA follows: TGCGCCAGCAGCTTGGGAGGGACTAGCGGGGTGAAGTACTTC. Protein product: CASSLGGTSGVKYF. Looking up the rest from reference TRBV5-1 and TRBJ2-5 gives the full variable domain: KAGVTQTPRYLIKTRGQQVTLSCSPISGHRSVSWYQQTPGQGLQFLFEYFSETQRNKGNFPGRFSGRQFSNSRSEMNVSTLELGDSALYLCASSLGGTSGVKYFGPGTRLLVL.